This T cell receptor beta chain stems from a study of T cells in Graves' hyperthyroidism and ophthalmopathy. CDR3 length: 16 residues. Germline assignment: CDR1 SGHAT and CDR2 FQDESV (reference sequence). In the case of this clonotype: At one end, the junction sequence differs from germline, possibly due to a read error.

RNA transcripts provided the source from which TCR beta CDR3 regions were amplified. The HTBI primer set drove a first-round RT-PCR of the TCR CDR3. One entry per CDR3 protein results from TCRdb running MiXCR on the multiplex PCR reads. The table includes 490,000 or so distinct CDR3 sequences, approximately 23% detected once. This chain uses TRBV11-1 with TRBJ2-2; D gene uncertain. The clonotype was recovered from a woman between 65 and 79 years old with Graves' ophthalmopathy. Sequencing was carried out using blood. CDR3 nucleotides: TGTGCCAGCAGCGTAGCCTCCACACCGAACACCGGGGAGCTGTTTTTT. This translates into CASSVASTPNTGELFF. Looking up the rest from reference TRBV11-1 and TRBJ2-2 gives the full variable domain: EAEVAQSPRYKITEKSQAVAFWCDPISGHATLYWYRQILGQGPELLVQFQDESVVDDSQLPKDRFSAERLKGVDSTLKIQPAELGDSAMYLCASSVASTPNTGELFFGEGSRLTVL.